A single sample gave rise to the 28 T cell receptor beta chains below, sequenced in a study of T-cell reconstitution after alpha-beta-depleted transplantation in children. Preparation of the TCRbeta library was carried out with unique molecular identifiers. TCRdb itself ran the PCR reads through MiXCR, one entry per CDR3 protein. The table shows hundreds of thousands of distinct CDR3 sequences, with less than 9% occurring only once. The sample in question was PBMCs, mostly from graft donor cells, obtained 180 days after TCRalphabeta/CD19-depleted stem cell transplant. These receptors came from a male patient younger than 18 who had a stem cell transplant for acute lymphoblastic leukemia, so the T cells may come from the graft donor.

This clonotype was found a few times. The rearrangement uses TRBV28 and TRBJ2-5, with TRBD1 identical over 9 bases. V shed 6 bases, J shed 2 bases, and the junction held 7 bases outside the gene matches. Germline values: CDR1 MDHEN, CDR2 SYDVKM. This CDR3 has 15 residues. This chain's CDR3 is CASSSPGTGQETQYF. Written as DNA, the CDR3 is TGTGCCAGCAGCTCCCCGGGGACAGGGCAAGAGACCCAGTACTTC.

This clonotype was counted at least ten times. The J gene is TRBJ2-7, the V gene TRBV20-1; 12 bases align to TRBD1. This CDR3 is 15 amino acids long. Germline loops: CDR1 DFQATT, CDR2 SNEGSKA (reference sequence). V dropped 2 bases and J dropped 3; count of bases not matched to a gene: 5. CDR3: CSARSGQGARYEQYF. DNA of the CDR3: TGCAGTGCTAGATCGGGACAGGGGGCCCGCTACGAGCAGTACTTC.

This clonotype was counted a single time. This clone may be a read error of a much larger clone one base away. The chain recombines TRBV29-1 with TRBJ2-7, with TRBD1 identical over 9 bases. Germline V gene data show CDR1 as SQVTM and CDR2 as ANQGSEA. The CDR3 runs 14 residues. With 6 bases clipped from V and 2 bases from J, the junction kept 8 bases outside the gene matches. CDR3 in amino acids: CSVNSQGAPYEQYF. In nucleotides, the CDR3 is TGCAGCGTCAATTCACAGGGGGCGCCCTACGAGCAGTACTTC.

In this sample, this clonotype turned up many times. V usage is TRBV7-2 and J usage is TRBJ1-5, with 9 bases matching TRBD1. Germline V CDR1 and CDR2: SGHTA, FQGNSA. The V segment lost 2 bases and the J segment 4 bases; nucleotides outside the gene matches: 3. The CDR3 covers 15 residues. Here the CDR3 DNA reads TGTGCCAGCAGCTTAAAGGGACAGGGTAATCAGCCCCAGCATTTT. The encoded protein is CASSLKGQGNQPQHF.

This clonotype was detected many times. This rearrangement joins TRBV6-5 to TRBJ1-1, with D unclear. V lost 0 bases to trimming and J lost 1 base, with 18 bases between them. The CDR3 covers 18 residues. Per germline, CDR1 MNHEY and CDR2 SVGAGI. CDR3 in amino acids: CASSYSTSLAGKNTEAFF. CDR3 coding DNA: TGTGCCAGCAGTTACTCGACCTCTTTGGCGGGGAAGAACACTGAAGCTTTCTTT.

This clonotype was seen ten or more times. The J gene is TRBJ2-7, the V gene TRBV5-1, with D possibly matching TRBD2 (5 bases). The germline V and J ends were trimmed by 0 bases and 5 bases, with 12 bases remaining between them. CDR1 SGHRS and CDR2 YFSETQ come from the germline V gene. The CDR3 covers 14 residues. In DNA form, the CDR3 reads TGCGCCAGCAGCTTGGGAGGGTTTATCGACGAGCAGTACTTC. Amino acids: CASSLGGFIDEQYF.

This clonotype showed up many times. V and J are TRBV9 and TRBJ1-1; D gene uncertain. Per germline, CDR1 SGDLS and CDR2 YYNGEE. Trimming shortened V by 0 bases and J by 8 bases, and 17 bases separated the two germline ends. This CDR3 is built from 15 residues. CDR3 region: CASSVAPGELSEAFF. The DNA for the CDR3 is TGTGCCAGCAGCGTAGCTCCCGGGGAGCTGTCGGAAGCTTTCTTT.

The table lists this clonotype with a few counts. The V gene is TRBV27, the J gene TRBJ2-7; 7 bases match TRBD2. CDR1 and CDR2 from the germline V gene are MNHEY and SMNVEV (reference sequence). V gave up 6 bases and J gave up 3 bases; unmatched junction bases: 14. The CDR3 consists of 16 residues. The CDR3 here is CASRPGLSAGRYEQYF. The DNA of the CDR3 is TGTGCCAGCAGGCCGGGCCTCTCAGCGGGGCGCTACGAGCAGTACTTC.

This clonotype was counted at least ten times. The chain uses TRBV12-3 or TRBV12-4 and TRBJ2-6; 8 bases map to TRBD1. CDR3 length: 17 amino acids. The V gene end was trimmed by 6 bases and the J gene end by 3 bases; junction bases not matched to a gene: 10. The CDR3 DNA reads as TGTGCCAGCAGGCAGGGGGCTTTATTGGTTGGGGCCAACGTCCTGACTTTC. Translated, it gives CASRQGALLVGANVLTF.

This clonotype was counted ten times or more. The CDR3 DNA is TGCAGTGCTACCCAGGGTGGGACAGGAGAAGAGACCCAGTACTTC. It yields the protein CSATQGGTGEETQYF. The chain uses TRBV20-1 and TRBJ2-5; 8 bases are shared with TRBD1. CDR1 is DFQATT, CDR2 SNEGSKA, per germline (reference sequence). J gave up 3 bases and V 4 bases, and 10 bases lay outside the gene matches. This CDR3 comprises 15 residues.

A few counts support this clonotype. This chain links TRBV29-1 with TRBJ1-1; perhaps TRBD1 as D (5 bases). CDR3 length equals 12 residues. Trimming left V 5 bases short and J 7 bases short, with 14 bases between. Germline loops: CDR1 SQVTM, CDR2 ANQGSEA. This CDR3 reads CSVNRAGVEAFF. The CDR3 bases are TGCAGCGTTAACCGCGCGGGGGTTGAAGCTTTCTTT. The variable domain in full, completed from reference TRBV29-1 and TRBJ1-1, reads SAVISQKPSRDICQRGTSLTIQCQVDSQVTMMFWYRQQPGQSLTLIATANQGSEATYESGFVIDKFPISRPNLTFSTLTVSNMSPEDSSIYLCSVNRAGVEAFFGQGTRLTVV.

This clonotype appeared many times. V and J are TRBV29-1 and TRBJ1-2; 7 nucleotides line up with TRBD1. Germline CDR1 is SQVTM and CDR2 is ANQGSEA. V dropped 4 bases and J dropped 4; count of bases not matched to a gene: 9. The CDR3 contains 14 residues. CDR3 loop: CSVGGTVDTYGYTF. Written as DNA, the CDR3 is TGCAGCGTTGGTGGGACAGTGGACACCTATGGCTACACCTTC.

Notes on this clonotype: This may stem from a read error, because a much larger clone lies one nucleotide away. The CDR3 does not close with the conserved phenylalanine or tryptophan, likely indicating a read error. The chain carries TRBV11-2 and TRBJ1-2; possibly TRBD1 for D (6 bases). V was shortened by 5 bases and J by 0 bases, with 10 bases between the two germline ends. Germline V gives CDR1 SGHAT, CDR2 FQNNGV. The CDR3 sequence is 14 residues long. The CDR3 reads CASSRDTPNYGYTC. The CDR3 nucleotides read TGTGCCAGCAGCCGGGACACCCCTAACTATGGCTACACCTGC.

This clonotype was observed many times. The V call is TRBV11-3, the J call TRBJ2-1; D not certain. CDR1 is SGHNT and CDR2 is YENEEA in the germline V gene. Trimming shortened V by 2 bases and J by 7 bases, and 9 bases separated the two germline ends. The length of the CDR3 is 13 residues. This chain's CDR3 is CASSLRGGNEQFF. The CDR3 DNA reads TGTGCCAGCAGCTTACGTGGTGGTAATGAGCAGTTCTTC.

A word on this clonotype: This clone may be a read error of a much larger clone one base away. The chain has TRBV20-1 and TRBJ1-1; a weak D match, TRBD1 (5 bases). Germline CDR1 reads DFQATT; CDR2 reads SNEGSKA (reference sequence). The CDR3 spans 13 residues. V lost 5 bases and J 4 bases, leaving 14 bases between the germline ends. The CDR3 loop is CSAPPGATTEAFF. The CDR3 region has the DNA TGCAGTGCTCCCCCTGGGGCTACCACTGAAGCTTTCTTT.

This clonotype was found many times. The chain employs TRBV18 and TRBJ1-3; D ambiguous. Trimming removed 3 bases from V and 0 bases from J, with 9 bases in between. This CDR3 has 15 residues. The germline V gene has CDR1 KGHSH and CDR2 LQKENI. In nucleotides, the CDR3 is TGTGCCAGCTCACCGCAGCAGCTCTCTGGAAACACCATATATTTT. This gives the protein CASSPQQLSGNTIYF.

Notes on this clonotype: One base away lies a much larger clone, so this may be a sequencing read error. The chain is built from TRBV27 and TRBJ2-5; 7 bases are shared with TRBD1. Germline V lookup: CDR1 MNHEY, CDR2 SMNVEV (reference sequence). The CDR3 spans 14 residues. The CDR3: CASSFGTAQESQYF. The CDR3 bases are TGTGCCAGCAGTTTTGGGACAGCCCAAGAGTCCCAGTACTTC.

In this sample, this clonotype turned up many times. The chain carries TRBV25-1 and TRBJ2-5; tentatively, D is TRBD1 (6 bases). Germline assignment: CDR1 MGHDK and CDR2 SYGVNS. Trimming left V 7 bases short and J 5 bases short, with 11 bases between. CDR3 size: 12 residues. The DNA of the CDR3 is TGTGCCAGCATTGGGGGCTGGGAGACCCAGTACTTC. Its protein product is CASIGGWETQYF.

In this sample, this clonotype turned up many times. The chain carries TRBV6-1 and TRBJ2-3; TRBD2 matches at 10 bases. The germline CDR1 and CDR2 sequences are MNHNS and SASEGT. Trimming cost V 5 bases and J 6 bases; bases outside gene matches: 8. The CDR3 is 15 residues long. CDR3 in amino acids: CASSPSGGAGDTQYF. Here the CDR3 DNA reads TGTGCCAGCAGTCCAAGCGGGGGGGCGGGGGATACGCAGTATTTT.

This clonotype has at least ten counts. The genes are TRBV5-1 and TRBJ2-3; 14 positions agree with TRBD2. CDR1 and CDR2 from the germline V gene are SGHRS and YFSETQ. The CDR3 consists of 16 residues. The junction had 8 bases not matched to a gene; V was cut back by 8 bases and J by 3 bases. CDR3 sequence: CARVPGTSGGTDTQYF. DNA of the CDR3: TGCGCCAGAGTTCCCGGGACTAGCGGGGGTACAGATACGCAGTATTTT.

The chain recombines TRBV6-5 with TRBJ2-5, with D possibly TRBD1 on 6 matching bases. The ends were cut back, 3 bases at V and 5 bases at J, with 16 bases in the middle. Germline V gives CDR1 MNHEY, CDR2 SVGAGI. This CDR3 contains 15 residues. The CDR3 nucleotides are TGTGCCAGCAGTTATACCGGGACACTCCGGGAGACCCAGTACTTC. Translation gives CASSYTGTLRETQYF.

This clonotype was seen many times. The chain has TRBV7-9 and TRBJ1-2; TRBD1 agrees at 7 bases. V shed 1 base and J 5 bases; nucleotides not matched to a gene: 7. CDR1 SEHNR and CDR2 FQNEAQ come from the germline V gene (reference sequence). The CDR3 runs to 15 residues. The CDR3: CASSLVDRDRYGYTF. The CDR3 bases are TGTGCCAGCAGCTTAGTCGACAGGGACCGATATGGCTACACCTTC.

In its sample, this clonotype was seen many times. V and J are TRBV28 and TRBJ1-2, with TRBD1 as a possible D gene (6 bases). Germline CDR1 and CDR2: MDHEN and SYDVKM. The CDR3 covers 14 residues. The V gene lost 2 bases and the J gene lost 0 bases, with 7 bases spanning the gap. The CDR3 reads CASSLGQSNYGYTF. DNA for the CDR3: TGTGCCAGCAGTTTAGGACAGTCTAACTATGGCTACACCTTC.

This clonotype appeared many times. The chain employs TRBV24-1 and TRBJ2-3, with 7 nucleotides matching TRBD1. This CDR3 has 13 amino acids. The trim removed 7 bases at V and 2 bases at J, leaving 2 bases unmatched. The germline gives CDR1 KGHDR, CDR2 SFDVKD. CDR3 nucleotides: TGTGCCACCAGAGACAGGGTCACAGATACGCAGTATTTT. Encoded protein: CATRDRVTDTQYF.

This clonotype was observed at least ten times. V usage is TRBV9 and J usage is TRBJ2-7, with a weak D call TRBD2 (6 bases). Germline V lookup: CDR1 SGDLS, CDR2 YYNGEE. Trimming cost V 3 bases and J 2 bases, with 15 bases left between them. The CDR3 is made up of 15 amino acids. The CDR3 DNA reads TGTGCCAGCAGCGCGAGAATTAGCGGAGCCTACGAGCAGTACTTC. It specifies CASSARISGAYEQYF.

This clonotype was recorded many times. This sequence joins TRBV20-1 and TRBJ1-5, with TRBD1 identical over 7 bases. Germline assignment: CDR1 DFQATT and CDR2 SNEGSKA (reference sequence). There are 16 residues in the CDR3. The J segment lost 5 bases and the V segment lost 0 bases, leaving 10 bases of the junction unmatched. For the CDR3, the DNA is TGCAGTGCTAGAGATAAGACAGGGTGGAGGGATCAGCCCCAGCATTTT. Residues: CSARDKTGWRDQPQHF.

This clonotype came up many times. The V call is TRBV3-1, the J call TRBJ2-5; D ambiguous. Trimming stripped 4 bases from V and 14 bases from J, with 17 bases between. This CDR3 region has 12 residues. Per the germline V gene, CDR1 is LGHDT and CDR2 is YNNKEL (reference sequence). The CDR3 DNA is TGTGCCAGCAGCCTCCAAGGAAAACTTTTTTACTTC. Translation gives CASSLQGKLFYF.

This clonotype has just a few counts. This chain uses TRBV27 with TRBJ2-4; D is perhaps TRBD1 or TRBD2 (6 bases each). The CDR3 spans 17 residues. V dropped 4 bases and J dropped 0 bases, with 16 bases sitting between them. Germline values: CDR1 MNHEY, CDR2 SMNVEV (reference sequence). CDR3 amino acids: CASSSRRAGVAKNIQYF. Written as DNA, the CDR3 is TGTGCCAGCAGTTCCCGGAGGGCAGGGGTAGCCAAAAACATTCAGTACTTC.